One and the same sample provided the 2 T cell receptor beta chains below, sequenced in a study of vaccination and CD4 T cells after COVID-19. The Oncomine TCR Beta short-read assay sequenced DNA from cultured CD4+ T cells. TCRdb redid the calling of the PCR reads with MiXCR, one entry per CDR3 protein. Among about 26,000 distinct CDR3 sequences listed, less than 50% were seen once. Treatment here: approximately 10-day PBMC culture with coronavirus spike peptide pools or control peptides (ViraFEST assay). The antigens these receptors bind are not known. Specimen: CD4+ T cells from blood, cultured in vitro. The receptors originated from a human donor who had recovered from COVID-19.

The rearrangement links TRBV2 to TRBJ1-1, with unresolved D. The V end lost 6 bases, the J end lost 5 bases, and 13 bases lay between the germline ends. CDR3 length: 13 amino acids. CDR1 SNHLY and CDR2 FYNNEI come from the germline V gene. This CDR3 is CASRIDPLTEAFF. The CDR3 DNA follows: TGTGCCAGCAGAATTGACCCCCTAACTGAAGCTTTCTTT.

This chain uses TRBV27 with TRBJ2-1; 9 bases agree with TRBD2. Germline V CDR1 and CDR2: MNHEY, SMNVEV (reference sequence). The V and J ends lost 2 bases and 5 bases, in that order; junction bases with no gene match: 7. CDR3 length: 16 residues. The CDR3 DNA is TGTGCCAGCAGTTTAAGGCCTAGCGGGATGCACAATGAGCAGTTCTTC. Amino acids: CASSLRPSGMHNEQFF.